This is a list of T cell receptor beta chains from one sample in a study of T-cell reconstitution after alpha-beta-depleted transplantation in children. TCRdb fed the PCR reads into MiXCR, producing one record per CDR3 protein. The data contain about 900,000 distinct CDR3 sequences, under 30% of them seen just once; the ten biggest clones take up over 25%. The sequencing used PBMCs, mostly from graft donor cells, collected 360 days after TCRalphabeta/CD19-depleted stem cell transplant. The receptor source for this set is a boy under three years old who had a stem cell transplant for SCID, so the T cells may come from the graft donor. Both conserved end residues are part of each CDR3.

v_call	cdr3_aa
TRBV19	CASSRSLASSEKLFF
TRBV12-3/TRBV12-4	CASSFQNTEAFF
TRBV5-1	CASSLWGDRGKETQYF
TRBV9	CASSDQGNIGTEAFF
TRBV20-1	CSAREDRPPYEQYF
TRBV12-3/TRBV12-4	CASSRTGVFYNEQFF
TRBV2	CASSERDREEAFF
TRBV4-3	CASSLQGRGFTDTQYF
TRBV12-3/TRBV12-4	CASSFAGRNEQFF
TRBV12-3/TRBV12-4	CASSWGGSGTDTQYF